The text below deals with one T cell receptor beta chain. No antigen is known for it. The data originate from a study of vaccination and CD4 T cells after COVID-19. Indicated treatment: approximately nine-day PBMC culture with coronavirus spike peptide pools or control peptides (ViraFEST assay). ViraFEST expanded antigen-specific T cells with peptide pools, then sequenced TCRs. The Oncomine TCR Beta short-read assay was what sequenced the DNA obtained from cultured CD4+ T cells. In TCRdb, the PCR reads were re-called with MiXCR into one record per CDR3 protein. The sample lists about 6,300 distinct CDR3 sequences, nearly 70% occurring once. The TCR was taken from a human donor who had recovered from COVID-19. Material for sequencing was CD4+ T cells from blood, cultured in vitro.

This CDR3 reads CASSSRTGHSPLHF. CDR3 sequence (DNA): TGTGCCAGCAGCTCGCGGACAGGGCATTCACCCCTCCACTTT. V usage is TRBV5-4 and J usage is TRBJ1-6, with TRBD1 matching 8 bases. Looked up from germline, CDR1 is SGHNT and CDR2 is YYREEE (reference sequence). This CDR3 spans 14 amino acids. J was trimmed by 8 bases and V by 3 bases; bases with no gene match: 4.